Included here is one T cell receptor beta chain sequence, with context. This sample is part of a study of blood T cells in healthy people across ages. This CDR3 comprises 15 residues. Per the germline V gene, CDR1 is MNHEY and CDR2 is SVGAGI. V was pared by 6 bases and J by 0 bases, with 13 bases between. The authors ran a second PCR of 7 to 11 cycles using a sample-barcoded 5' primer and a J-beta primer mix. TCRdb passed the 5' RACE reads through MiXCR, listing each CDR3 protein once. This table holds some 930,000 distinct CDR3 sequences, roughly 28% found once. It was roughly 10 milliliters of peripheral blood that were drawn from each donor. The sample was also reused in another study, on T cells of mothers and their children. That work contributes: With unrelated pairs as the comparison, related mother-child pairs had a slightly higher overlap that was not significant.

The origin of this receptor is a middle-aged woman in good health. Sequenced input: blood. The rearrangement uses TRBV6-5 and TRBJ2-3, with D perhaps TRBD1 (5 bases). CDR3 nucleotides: TGTGCCAGCAGCCCAGATGCAGGGAGCACAGATACGCAGTATTTT. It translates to CASSPDAGSTDTQYF.